These T cell receptor beta chains were read from a single sample in a study of cytomegalovirus exposure and HLA in healthy donors. Clones were sequenced by immunoSEQ multiplex PCR, and TCRdb holds only the in-frame ones, with some missing. This repertoire comprises around 58,000 clones; its ten largest clones make up around 9%. Material for sequencing was PBMCs. The receptors originated from a man in his fifties in good health and CMV-seropositive. Both conserved end residues are part of each CDR3. Each record gives: D gene, J gene, V gene, CDR3 DNA, CDR3 protein. D genes are given only for firm matches.

TRBD1,TRBJ2-7,TRBV4-1,TGCGCCAGCAGCCAAAACAGGGGGACAGGGAACTACGAGCAGTACTTC,CASSQNRGTGNYEQYF
TRBD1,TRBJ1-1,TRBV6-6,TGTGCCAGCAGTTCTCAGGGGGTGGAGAACACTGAAGCTTTCTTT,CASSSQGVENTEAFF
.,TRBJ2-5,TRBV6-5,TGTGCCAGCAGACCTCCAGGGGTTTTGACCCAGTACTTC,CASRPPGVLTQYF
TRBD1,TRBJ2-7,TRBV11-3,TGTGCCAGCAGCCCTGGGACAGGGGGGCTACGGGAGCAGTACTTC,CASSPGTGGLREQYF
TRBD2,TRBJ2-7,TRBV2,TGTGCCAGCAACCGGGACTATGCTTCCTACGAGCAGTACTTC,CASNRDYASYEQYF
TRBD2,TRBJ2-7,TRBV14,TGTGCCAGCAGCCAAGCGACTAGCGGGAGGCGGGCCTACGAGCAGTACTTC,CASSQATSGRRAYEQYF
TRBD2,TRBJ2-6,TRBV7-9,TGTGCCAGCAGCTTAGGGGGGGGTGGTGGGGCCAACGTCCTGACTTTC,CASSLGGGGGANVLTF
TRBD2,TRBJ2-2,TRBV6-4,TGTGCCAGCAGTGAGGGAGGGAGCGACACCGGGGAGCTGTTTTTT,CASSEGGSDTGELFF
TRBD1,TRBJ1-4,TRBV4-1,TGCGCCAGCAGTCGATCCCCGGGACAGGGGACAACTAATGAAAAACTGTTTTTT,CASSRSPGQGTTNEKLFF
.,TRBJ1-5,TRBV27,TGTGCCAGCAGTTCTAGCAGCTATAGCAATCAGCCCCAGCATTTT,CASSSSSYSNQPQHF
TRBD2,TRBJ2-1,TRBV10-3,TGTGCCATCAGTACCGGGACTAGTAATGAGCAGTTCTTC,CAISTGTSNEQFF
TRBD2,TRBJ2-7,TRBV6-1,TGTGCCAGCAGTGACGGACTAGCGGGAAACGAGCAGTACTTC,CASSDGLAGNEQYF
.,TRBJ1-2,TRBV4-1,TGCGCCAGCAGCCCAGCCCCGACAGCTAACTATGGCTACACCTTC,CASSPAPTANYGYTF
.,TRBJ2-7,TRBV5-1,TGCGCCAGCAGCCTTTCATCAGGCTATAGGAACGAGCAGTACTTC,CASSLSSGYRNEQYF
.,TRBJ2-3,TRBV9,TGTGCCAGCAGCGCCGACTTGAGCCGAGATACGCAGTATTTT,CASSADLSRDTQYF
.,TRBJ1-5,TRBV28,TGTGCCAGCAGGGTACCGGGAACTAGCAATCAGCCCCAGCATTTT,CASRVPGTSNQPQHF
TRBD1,TRBJ1-5,TRBV19,TGTGCCAGTAGTATCGCGTCTGGGACAGGGGCTCAGCCCCAGCATTTT,CASSIASGTGAQPQHF